This T cell receptor beta chain comes out of a study of T cell repertoires in ileal Crohn's disease. At the level of the study: Surgery for a complication: stricturing in 61%, penetrating in about 40%. Postoperative therapy was given to about half: 11 thiopurines, around 20 anti-TNF agents. At postoperative colonoscopy, neoterminal ileum biopsies were taken as M6. Findings and caveats of the study: The median delay to postoperative endoscopy was 6.9 months.

Time point of the sample: neoterminal ileum biopsy at postoperative endoscopy, about 6 months after surgery. Sequencing was performed with immunoSEQ multiplex PCR; in TCRdb, only in-frame clones are kept and a portion is missing. The table shows 4,500 to 6,000 clones, with around 69% occurring only once. This clone appeared once. As yet, its antigen is unknown. This TCR was sampled from an adult with Crohn's disease. Sequencing was done on a sample of ileal tissue.

The CDR3, as DNA: TGCGCCAGCAGCCACACTAGCGGGAGGGCCTACGAGCAGTACGTC. It is translated as CASSHTSGRAYEQYV. V gene TRBV10-1 combines with J gene TRBJ2-7; 13 bases are a match to TRBD2. In germline, CDR1 is WNHNN, CDR2 SYGVQD (reference sequence). The CDR3 totals 15 residues. V dropped 6 bases and J dropped 2; count of bases not matched to a gene: 4.